The rows below give T cell receptor beta chains drawn from one sample of a study of cytomegalovirus exposure and HLA in healthy donors. The protocol was immunoSEQ multiplex PCR, while the TCRdb copy is restricted to in-frame clones and leaves out a portion. This table holds around 130,000 clones, roughly 72% found once. Sequencing was carried out using PBMCs. These receptor sequences come from a woman aged 45 to 65 in good health and CMV-seronegative. Both conserved end residues are part of each CDR3.

V,CDR3
TRBV30,CAWAPGTSGLPKVGGANVLTF
TRBV6-5,CASSQQGAGEKLFF
TRBV30,CAWSAFRSDEQFF
TRBV16,CASSPGGSCEQFF
TRBV4-2,CASSQPLGGHHEQYF
TRBV4-2,CASSQELAGAAGELFF
TRBV9,CASSPGVNPNTEAFF
TRBV27,CASTPGTSISEQFF
TRBV5-4,CASSQAGLKNTGELFF
TRBV10-2,CASSESGGGQPQNF
TRBV6-1,CASTPQGTYGYTF
TRBV5-1,CASSVASGTEAFF
TRBV6-5,CASSYSIGTPPGEQFF
TRBV14,CASSHKTSGRRETQYF
TRBV28,CASSFPRGGSYEQYF
TRBV19,CASSSDRSSYEQYF
TRBV7-9,CASSLGQGSEAFF
TRBV25-1,CASSARIATGCEAFF
TRBV18,CASSPGQTSTNEKLFF
TRBV30,CACGWQGGSNQPQHF
TRBV27,CASIPGGGNTEAFF
TRBV30,CAWTSVGREQYF
TRBV7-2,CASSLAQANTEAFF
TRBV15,CATSRPGTGGQPQHF
TRBV5-6,CASSLVWGAGGIQETQYF
TRBV30,CAWTGKETQYF